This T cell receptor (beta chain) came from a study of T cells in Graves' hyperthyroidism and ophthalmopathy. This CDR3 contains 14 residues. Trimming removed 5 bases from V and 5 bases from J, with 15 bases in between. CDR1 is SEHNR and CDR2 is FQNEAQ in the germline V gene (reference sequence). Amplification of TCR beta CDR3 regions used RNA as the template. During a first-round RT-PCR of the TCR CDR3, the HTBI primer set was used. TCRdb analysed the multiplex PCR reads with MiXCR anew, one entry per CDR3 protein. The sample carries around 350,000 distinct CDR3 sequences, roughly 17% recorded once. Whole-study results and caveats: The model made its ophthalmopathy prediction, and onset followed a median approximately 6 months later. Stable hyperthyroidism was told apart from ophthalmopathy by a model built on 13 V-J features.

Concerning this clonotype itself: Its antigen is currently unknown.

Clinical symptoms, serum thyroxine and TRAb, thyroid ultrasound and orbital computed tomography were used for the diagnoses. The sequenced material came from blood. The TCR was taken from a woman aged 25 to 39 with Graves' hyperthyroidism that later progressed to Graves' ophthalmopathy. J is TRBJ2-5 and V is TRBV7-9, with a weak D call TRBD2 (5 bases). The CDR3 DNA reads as TGTGCCAGCAGCCACTCCGGGGTTTGGGAGACCCAGTACTTC. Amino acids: CASSHSGVWETQYF.